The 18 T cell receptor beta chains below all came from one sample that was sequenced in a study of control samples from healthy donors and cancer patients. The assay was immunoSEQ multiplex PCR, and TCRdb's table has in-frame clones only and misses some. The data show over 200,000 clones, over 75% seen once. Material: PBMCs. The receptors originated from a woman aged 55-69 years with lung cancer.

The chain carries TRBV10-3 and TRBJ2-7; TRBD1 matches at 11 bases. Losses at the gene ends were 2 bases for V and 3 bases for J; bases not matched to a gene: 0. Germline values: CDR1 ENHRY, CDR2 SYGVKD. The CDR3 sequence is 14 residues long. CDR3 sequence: CAISEGTGGYEQYF. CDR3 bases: TGTGCCATCAGTGAGGGGACAGGGGGCTACGAGCAGTACTTC.

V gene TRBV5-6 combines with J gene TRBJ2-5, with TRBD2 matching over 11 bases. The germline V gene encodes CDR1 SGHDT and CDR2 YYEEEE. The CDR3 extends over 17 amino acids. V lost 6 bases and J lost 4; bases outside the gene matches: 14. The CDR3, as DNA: TGTGCCAGCACCAACGTTGGGCTAGCGGGGGGAGCAGAGACCCAGTACTTC. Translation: CASTNVGLAGGAETQYF.

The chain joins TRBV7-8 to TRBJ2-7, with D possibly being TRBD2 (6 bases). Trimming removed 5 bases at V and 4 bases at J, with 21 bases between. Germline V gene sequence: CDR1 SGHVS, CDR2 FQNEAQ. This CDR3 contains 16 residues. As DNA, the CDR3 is TGTGCCAGCAGCGTGCGGCTCGGAGGGTTTTCTTACGAGCAGTACTTC. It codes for CASSVRLGGFSYEQYF.

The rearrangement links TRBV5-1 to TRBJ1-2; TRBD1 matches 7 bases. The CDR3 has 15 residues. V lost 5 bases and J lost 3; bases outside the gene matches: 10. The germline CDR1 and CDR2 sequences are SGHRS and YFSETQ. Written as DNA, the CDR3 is TGCGCCAGCAGGCGCGACAGGGATAGTCACTATGGCTACACCTTC. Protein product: CASRRDRDSHYGYTF.

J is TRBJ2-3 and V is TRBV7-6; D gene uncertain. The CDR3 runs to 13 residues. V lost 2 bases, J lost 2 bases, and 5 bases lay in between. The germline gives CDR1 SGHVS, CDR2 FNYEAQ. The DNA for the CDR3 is TGTGCCAGCAGCTTATCCCACACAGATACGCAGTATTTT. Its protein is CASSLSHTDTQYF. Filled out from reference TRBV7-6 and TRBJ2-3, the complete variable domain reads GAGVSQSPRYKVTKRGQDVALRCDPISGHVSLYWYRQALGQGPEFLTYFNYEAQQDKSGLPNDRFSAERPEGSISTLTIQRTEQRDSAMYRCASSLSHTDTQYFGPGTRLTVL.

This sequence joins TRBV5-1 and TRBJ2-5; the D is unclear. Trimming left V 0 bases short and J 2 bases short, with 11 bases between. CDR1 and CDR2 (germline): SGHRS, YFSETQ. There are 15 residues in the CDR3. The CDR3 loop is CASSLGAAFQETQYF. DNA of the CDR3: TGCGCCAGCAGCTTGGGTGCAGCTTTTCAAGAGACCCAGTACTTC.

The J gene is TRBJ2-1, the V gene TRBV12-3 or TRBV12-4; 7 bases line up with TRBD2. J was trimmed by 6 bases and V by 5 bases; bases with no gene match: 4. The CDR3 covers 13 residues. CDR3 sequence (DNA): TGTGCCAGCAGTACTAGCGTCAGCAATGAGCAGTTCTTC. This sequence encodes CASSTSVSNEQFF.

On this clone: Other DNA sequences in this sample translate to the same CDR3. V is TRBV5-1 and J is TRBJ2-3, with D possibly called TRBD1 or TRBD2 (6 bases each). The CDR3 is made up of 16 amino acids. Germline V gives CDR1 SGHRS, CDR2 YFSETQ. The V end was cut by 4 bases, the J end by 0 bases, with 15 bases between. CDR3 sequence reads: CASSLSGAGSTDTQYF. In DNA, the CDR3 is TGCGCCAGCAGCCTATCGGGGGCAGGAAGCACAGATACGCAGTATTTT.

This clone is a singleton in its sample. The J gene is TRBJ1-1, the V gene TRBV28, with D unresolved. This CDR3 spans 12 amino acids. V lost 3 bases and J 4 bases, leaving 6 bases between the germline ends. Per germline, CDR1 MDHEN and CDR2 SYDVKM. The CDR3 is CASSFGPTEAFF. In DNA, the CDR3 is TGTGCCAGCAGTTTTGGTCCCACTGAAGCTTTCTTT.

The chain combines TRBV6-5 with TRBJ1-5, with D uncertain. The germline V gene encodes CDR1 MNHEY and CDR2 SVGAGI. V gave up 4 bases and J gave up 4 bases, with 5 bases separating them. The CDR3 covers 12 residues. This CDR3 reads CASSSWNQPQHF. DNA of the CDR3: TGTGCCAGCAGTTCTTGGAATCAGCCCCAGCATTTT.

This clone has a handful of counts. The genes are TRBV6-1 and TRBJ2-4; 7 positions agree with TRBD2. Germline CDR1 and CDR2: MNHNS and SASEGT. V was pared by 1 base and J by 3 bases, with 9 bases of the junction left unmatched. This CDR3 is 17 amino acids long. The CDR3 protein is CASSEVGFSGHKNIQYF. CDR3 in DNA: TGTGCCAGCAGTGAAGTGGGATTTAGCGGGCACAAAAACATTCAGTACTTC.

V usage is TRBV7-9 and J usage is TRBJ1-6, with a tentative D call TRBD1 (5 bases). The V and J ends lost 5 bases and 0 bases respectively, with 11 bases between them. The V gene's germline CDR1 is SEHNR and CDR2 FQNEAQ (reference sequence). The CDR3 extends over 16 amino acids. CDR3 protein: CASSRGYSSYNSPLHF. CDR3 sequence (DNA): TGTGCCAGCAGCCGGGGGTATAGCTCCTATAATTCACCCCTCCACTTT.

CDR3 sequence (DNA): TGTGCCAGCAGCTTAGTCGCCGGAGGGACAGATACGCAGTATTTT. Translation gives CASSLVAGGTDTQYF. The V and J genes are TRBV7-9 and TRBJ2-3, with D maybe TRBD2 (6 bases). The CDR3 length is 15 residues. The germline CDR1 and CDR2 sequences are SEHNR and FQNEAQ (reference sequence). V was clipped by 1 base and J by 3 bases, with 11 bases between them.

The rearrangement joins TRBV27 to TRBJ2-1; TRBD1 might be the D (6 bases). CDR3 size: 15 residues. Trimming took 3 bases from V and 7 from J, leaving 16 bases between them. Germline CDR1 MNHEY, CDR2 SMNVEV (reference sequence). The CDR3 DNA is TGTGCCAGCAGTTTTTCAGGGGAGAGCGTTAATGAGCAGTTCTTC. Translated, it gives CASSFSGESVNEQFF.

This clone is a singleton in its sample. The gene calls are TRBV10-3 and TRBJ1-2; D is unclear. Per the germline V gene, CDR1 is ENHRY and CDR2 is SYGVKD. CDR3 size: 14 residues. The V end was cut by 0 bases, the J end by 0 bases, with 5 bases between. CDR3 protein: CAISESWANYGYTF. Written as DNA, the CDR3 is TGTGCCATCAGTGAGTCGTGGGCTAACTATGGCTACACCTTC.

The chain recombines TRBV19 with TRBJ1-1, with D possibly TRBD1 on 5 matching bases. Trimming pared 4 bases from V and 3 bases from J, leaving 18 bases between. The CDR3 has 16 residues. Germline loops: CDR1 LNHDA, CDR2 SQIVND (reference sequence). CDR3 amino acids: CASSTLGLGGDTEAFF. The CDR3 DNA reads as TGTGCCAGTAGTACACTAGGGCTTGGAGGGGACACTGAAGCTTTCTTT.

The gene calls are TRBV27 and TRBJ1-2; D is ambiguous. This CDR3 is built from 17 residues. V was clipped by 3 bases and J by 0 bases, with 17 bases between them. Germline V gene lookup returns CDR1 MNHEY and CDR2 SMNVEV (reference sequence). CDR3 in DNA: TGTGCCAGCAGTTTTACGTTTCTGAGCAGCCCTAACTATGGCTACACCTTC. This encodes CASSFTFLSSPNYGYTF.

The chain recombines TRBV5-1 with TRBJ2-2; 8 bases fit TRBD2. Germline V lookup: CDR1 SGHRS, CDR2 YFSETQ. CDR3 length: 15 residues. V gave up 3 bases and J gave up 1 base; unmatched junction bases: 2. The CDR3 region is CASSSGLENTGELFF. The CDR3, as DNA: TGCGCCAGCAGCTCGGGACTAGAGAACACCGGGGAGCTGTTTTTT. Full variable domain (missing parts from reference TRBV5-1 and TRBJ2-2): KAGVTQTPRYLIKTRGQQVTLSCSPISGHRSVSWYQQTPGQGLQFLFEYFSETQRNKGNFPGRFSGRQFSNSRSEMNVSTLELGDSALYLCASSSGLENTGELFFGEGSRLTVL.